This note documents a single T cell receptor (beta chain) sequence. Its antigen is unknown. This sample is part of a study of cytomegalovirus exposure and HLA in healthy donors. At the level of the study: From HLA-typed donors, an early data release held approximately 85 million unique TCRs.

Germline assignment: CDR1 SGHRS and CDR2 YFSETQ. This CDR3 region has 17 residues. With V trimmed by 0 bases and J by 1 base, 8 bases remained unmatched. Primers included in the PCR were 60 Vbeta and 13 Jbeta primers. Generated by immunoSEQ multiplex PCR, the TCRdb table keeps only in-frame clones and is missing some. The table shows 110,000 or so clones, with more than 80% occurring only once. Study outcomes and limitations: Clonal expansion was found to be greater in HLA-associated TCR beta chains than in equally common others in a later analysis.

This TCR was sampled from a man aged 40-49 years in good health and CMV-seronegative. Sequenced material: PBMCs. The chain combines TRBV5-1 with TRBJ1-1; 8 bases match TRBD1. CDR3 loop: CASSLGRGRVPNTEAFF. The CDR3 nucleotides read TGCGCCAGCAGCTTGGGCAGGGGGCGGGTTCCGAACACTGAAGCTTTCTTT. The complete variable domain, with remaining parts taken from reference TRBV5-1 and TRBJ1-1, reads KAGVTQTPRYLIKTRGQQVTLSCSPISGHRSVSWYQQTPGQGLQFLFEYFSETQRNKGNFPGRFSGRQFSNSRSEMNVSTLELGDSALYLCASSLGRGRVPNTEAFFGQGTRLTVV.